The clone carrying this T cell receptor (beta chain) was recorded once. The antigen is unknown. The entry originates in a study of cytomegalovirus exposure and HLA in healthy donors. Study background: Around 80 million unique TCR sequences came from HLA-typed donors in an early release. Study observations and caveats: Analyzed later, most CMV-associated TCR beta chains appeared HLA-restricted.

This CDR3 spans 13 amino acids. The germline V and J ends were trimmed by 3 bases and 2 bases, with 8 bases remaining between them. Germline V CDR1 and CDR2: LNHDA, SQIVND (reference sequence). In the PCR, 60 Vbeta and 13 Jbeta primers were used. Produced via immunoSEQ multiplex PCR; TCRdb's table is partial and in-frame only. This table holds 150,000 to 200,000 clones, 83% found once. The sequenced sample consisted of PBMCs. This sequence was found in a man aged 50-60 years in good health and CMV-seropositive. The chain joins TRBV19 to TRBJ2-7, with a weak D call TRBD1 (6 bases). CDR3 sequence: CASSMGATYEQYF. The CDR3 DNA reads as TGTGCCAGTAGTATGGGGGCTACCTACGAGCAGTACTTC.